Following are 7 T cell receptor beta chains from one sample sequenced in a study of T cells in localized non-small cell lung cancer. Measured with immunoSEQ multiplex PCR; TCRdb has only the in-frame clones, and not every one. The sample lists about 21,000 clones; 65% to 85% were seen once. Material: peripheral blood, obtained before any cancer treatment. The receptor source for this set is a man aged 40 to 75 with stage I lung adenocarcinoma.

This chain connects TRBV5-1 to TRBJ1-1; TRBD1 might be the D (6 bases). CDR1 is SGHRS and CDR2 is YFSETQ in the germline V gene. There are 14 residues in the CDR3. Deletions cut 0 bases from V and 3 bases from J, with 9 bases between. The CDR3 DNA sequence: TGCGCCAGCAGCTTGGGACAGGCCCACACTGAAGCTTTCTTT. This codes for CASSLGQAHTEAFF.

The CDR3 protein is CASSDTGRGNQPQHF. In DNA form, the CDR3 reads TGTGCCAGCAGTGACACGGGCAGGGGCAATCAGCCCCAGCATTTT. The chain uses TRBV6-1 and TRBJ1-5; weak D call: TRBD1 (5 bases). Germline CDR1 MNHNS, CDR2 SASEGT. This CDR3 has 15 amino acids. Trimming pared 3 bases from V and 2 bases from J, leaving 11 bases between.

The V call is TRBV4-2, the J call TRBJ2-1, with 9 bases fitting TRBD1. V dropped 4 bases and J dropped 6; count of bases not matched to a gene: 4. This CDR3 is 14 amino acids long. Germline V lookup: CDR1 LGHNA, CDR2 YNFKEQ. The CDR3 bases are TGTGCCAGCAGCCGGACAGGGGAAGTCAATGAGCAGTTCTTC. This sequence encodes CASSRTGEVNEQFF.

The rearrangement links TRBV29-1 to TRBJ1-5; no clear D. The CDR3 length is 13 residues. V lost 7 bases to trimming and J lost 2 bases, with 12 bases between them. Looked up from germline, CDR1 is SQVTM and CDR2 is ANQGSEA. CDR3 amino acids: CSAGDARNQPQHF. The CDR3 DNA reads as TGCAGCGCTGGGGATGCCCGCAATCAGCCCCAGCATTTT.

The gene calls are TRBV4-2 and TRBJ1-4, with D unclear. The germline CDR1 and CDR2 sequences are LGHNA and YNFKEQ. The CDR3 consists of 16 residues. V dropped 2 bases and J dropped 4 bases, with 14 bases sitting between them. The CDR3 reads CASSQTYSANNEKLFF. CDR3 coding DNA: TGTGCCAGCAGCCAAACCTACTCAGCGAATAATGAAAAACTGTTTTTT.

The chain has TRBV10-3 and TRBJ1-5; D is uncertain. This CDR3 has 12 amino acids. Germline loops: CDR1 ENHRY, CDR2 SYGVKD. V was trimmed by 0 bases and J by 7 bases, leaving 4 bases between them. The DNA of the CDR3 is TGTGCCATCAGTGAGTCGGAACAGCCCCAGCATTTT. As protein: CAISESEQPQHF.

The rearrangement links TRBV19 to TRBJ1-5, with 8 positions matching TRBD1. The length of the CDR3 is 17 residues. Unmatched junction bases numbered 10, after V lost 3 bases and J lost 3 bases. Germline V gene data show CDR1 as LNHDA and CDR2 as SQIVND (reference sequence). CDR3 sequence reads: CASSISRGQGLNQPQHF. In DNA form, the CDR3 reads TGTGCCAGTAGTATCTCCCGAGGACAGGGTCTCAATCAGCCCCAGCATTTT.